This T cell receptor (beta chain) originates from a study of blood T cell repertoires in COVID-19. Looking at the study overall: From the United States, Italy and Spain came samples of acute and convalescent COVID-19.

This CDR3 is 10 amino acids long. Germline V lookup: CDR1 MNHEY, CDR2 SVGAGI. The V and J ends lost 8 bases and 5 bases respectively, with 3 bases between them. Original processing methods: Reference gene primer amplification gave estimated nucleated cell counts. The data were produced by immunoSEQ multiplex PCR, yet TCRdb's version contains in-frame clones alone and is incomplete. Clone size and the V and J calls come from that table; the DNA yielded D and trimming. The sample lists around 160,000 clones, about 90% occurring once. The chain combines TRBV6-5 with TRBJ2-2; D not certain. This TCR derives from a man older than 75 with acute or convalescent COVID-19. The specimen sequenced was peripheral blood. The CDR3 DNA reads as TGTGCCAGCCGTACCGGGGAGCTGTTTTTT. Amino acid sequence: CASRTGELFF.